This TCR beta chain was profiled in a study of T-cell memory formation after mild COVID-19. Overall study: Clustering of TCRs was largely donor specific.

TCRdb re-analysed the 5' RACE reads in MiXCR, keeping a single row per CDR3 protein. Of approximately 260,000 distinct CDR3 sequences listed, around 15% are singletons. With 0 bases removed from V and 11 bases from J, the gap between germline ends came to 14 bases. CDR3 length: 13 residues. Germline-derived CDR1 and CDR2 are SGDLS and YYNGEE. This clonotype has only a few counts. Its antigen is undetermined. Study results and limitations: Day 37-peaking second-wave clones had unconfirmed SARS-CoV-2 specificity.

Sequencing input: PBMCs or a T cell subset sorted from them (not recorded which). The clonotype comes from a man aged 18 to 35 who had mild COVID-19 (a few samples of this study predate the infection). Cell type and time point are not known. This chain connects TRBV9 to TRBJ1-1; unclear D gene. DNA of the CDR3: TGTGCCAGCAGCGTAGCGGCCTCAGAGGGCGCTTTCTTT. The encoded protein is CASSVAASEGAFF.